The sequence of this T cell receptor beta chain was determined in a study of blood T cells in healthy people across ages. Study context: T cells yielded about one barcoded beta molecule per two cells through template switching. Points from the study as a whole: One million T cells yielded diversity estimates that were considered underestimates.

A word on this clonotype: Its matching antigen is unknown.

This CDR3 contains 14 residues. The germline gives CDR1 KGHDR, CDR2 SFDVKD. V lost 4 bases, J lost 3 bases, and 5 bases stayed unmatched. There were healthy Caucasian individuals from Russia, aged roughly 6 to 95, serving as donors. Isolation recovered at least 6 million PBMCs from every sample. Combining a sample-barcoded 5' primer with a J-beta primer mix, a second PCR ran for roughly 6 to 11 cycles. TCRdb recomputed calls from the 5' RACE reads with MiXCR, one row per CDR3 protein. The sample consists of about 1,400,000 distinct CDR3 sequences, almost 60% of them appearing once. The sample was blood. The chain employs TRBV24-1 and TRBJ2-7; TRBD1 matches 7 bases. The receptor was derived from a man aged 18 to 30 in good health. Here the CDR3 reads CATSDPRDSYEQYF. The CDR3 bases are TGTGCCACCAGTGACCCAAGGGACAGCTACGAGCAGTACTTC.